The rows below give T cell receptor beta chains drawn from one sample of a study of radiation and T cells in renal cell carcinoma. Measured with immunoSEQ multiplex PCR; TCRdb has only the in-frame clones, and not every one. The table lists around 77,000 clones, roughly 83% of them singletons. Sequenced here: blood, sampled from a patient whose treatment included radiotherapy and nephrectomy. The receptors were gathered from a woman aged 60-75 years with renal cell carcinoma. Each CDR3 is given with its conserved first and last residue. D genes are given only for firm matches. Clone size appears in some rows only: once, few, many, or a class for an expanded clone.

d_call clone_size j_call v_call cdr3_nt cdr3_aa
. . TRBJ2-3 TRBV29-1 TGCAGCGTTGGGACTACTAGCACAGATACGCAGTATTTT CSVGTTSTDTQYF
. . TRBJ1-6 TRBV28 TGTGCCAGCAGGCCAAGACAGATAAATAATTCACCCCTCCACTTT CASRPRQINNSPLHF
. . TRBJ2-3 TRBV7-9 TGTGCCAGCAGCTTACTAGGAGATACGCAGTATTTT CASSLLGDTQYF
TRBD2 . TRBJ2-3 TRBV9 TGTGCCAGCAGCCTTACTAGCGGGCTAGGGGATACGCAGTATTTT CASSLTSGLGDTQYF
TRBD1 . TRBJ1-5 TRBV2 TGTGCCAGCAGCCCGACAGGGATGGGCAATCAGCCCCAGCATTTT CASSPTGMGNQPQHF
. . TRBJ1-1 TRBV29-1 TGCAGCGTGCCATGGGAAGGGGACACTGAAGCTTTCTTT CSVPWEGDTEAFF
TRBD1 . TRBJ2-3 TRBV5-6 TGTGCCAGCAGGTTTGGGACAGGGGGCGCATCCGATACGCAGTATTTT CASRFGTGGASDTQYF
. once TRBJ1-1 TRBV5-5 TGTGCCAGCAGCTTTATCACTGAAGCTTTCTTT CASSFITEAFF
. . TRBJ2-3 TRBV27 TGTGCCAGCAGTTTAACCCCCCTTACGGTCTTCTTCACAGATACGCAGTATTTT CASSLTPLTVFFTDTQYF
. . TRBJ2-2 TRBV5-8 TGTGCCAGCAGCTTTTATACAGGCACCGGGGAGCTGTTTTTT CASSFYTGTGELFF
. once TRBJ1-2 TRBV5-6 TGTGCCAGCAGTTCCCTTAGGGAGGGGCACTATGGCTACACCTTC CASSSLREGHYGYTF
TRBD1 . TRBJ2-5 TRBV27 TGTGCCAGCAGACCTCAGGGGGCTGAGACCCAGTACTTC CASRPQGAETQYF
TRBD1 . TRBJ1-1 TRBV6-1 TGTGCCAGCAACGGTCTCAGGGGGCCGAACACTGAAGCTTTCTTT CASNGLRGPNTEAFF
. . TRBJ1-4 TRBV19 TGTGCCAGTAGTACAGGGATCTCAACTAATGAAAAACTGTTTTTT CASSTGISTNEKLFF
. . TRBJ1-4 TRBV28 TGTGCCAGCCGGGTCTATAATGAAAAACTGTTTTTT CASRVYNEKLFF
TRBD1 . TRBJ2-1 TRBV19 TGTGCCAGTAGTCTGGACAGGACCTCCTACAATGAGCAGTTCTTC CASSLDRTSYNEQFF